The clone carrying this TCR beta chain has ten or more counts. Two-round multiplex PCR, the amplification method, yielded TCR beta CDR3 from genomic DNA. The first PCR round targeted every TRBV and TRBJ gene with specific primers. There were universal primers used in the second PCR round. Via MiXCR, TCRdb re-called the multiplex PCR reads, giving one row per CDR3 protein. This repertoire shows more than 30,000 distinct CDR3 sequences, around 40% found once; its top ten account for 15%. This sample is part of a study of prognosis after radiotherapy for stage I lung cancer. The germline V gene encodes CDR1 SNHLY and CDR2 FYNNEI. V gave up 6 bases and J gave up 2 bases, with 7 bases separating them. This CDR3 is built from 12 residues.

The TCR originated in a donor over 45 with non-small cell lung cancer. This material consisted of PBMCs, taken before or after stereotactic body radiation therapy (not recorded which). The chain recombines TRBV2 with TRBJ2-5; D remains unclear. CDR3 sequence reads: CASRDPQETQYF. For the CDR3, the DNA is TGTGCCAGCAGAGACCCTCAAGAGACCCAGTACTTC.